The 16 T cell receptor beta chains given below trace back to one sample, sequenced in a study of cytomegalovirus exposure and HLA in healthy donors. PCR employed 60 Vbeta and 13 Jbeta primers. Produced via immunoSEQ multiplex PCR; TCRdb's table is partial and in-frame only. This sample has 100,000 to 150,000 clones, with roughly 87% found just once. Sequencing was performed on PBMCs. The source of these receptors is a woman younger than 35 in good health and CMV-seronegative.

V gene TRBV9 combines with J gene TRBJ1-6, with 7 bases aligning to TRBD1. Germline trimming cut 1 base from V and 7 bases from J; bases unmatched to any gene: 5. Germline CDR1 reads SGDLS; CDR2 reads YYNGEE. CDR3 length: 15 residues. This CDR3 is CASSVFWDSNSPLHF. In nucleotides, the CDR3 is TGTGCCAGCAGCGTATTCTGGGACAGCAATTCACCCCTCCACTTT.

The chain uses TRBV19 and TRBJ2-3; TRBD1 matches at 7 bases. Germline CDR1 reads LNHDA; CDR2 reads SQIVND (reference sequence). This CDR3 region has 15 residues. Germline trimming cut 7 bases from V and 2 bases from J; bases unmatched to any gene: 9. CDR3 protein: CASMQGQLFTDTQYF. DNA of the CDR3: TGTGCCAGTATGCAGGGACAGCTTTTCACAGATACGCAGTATTTT.

The chain links TRBV18 to TRBJ2-7; TRBD1 agrees at 7 bases. CDR1 and CDR2 (germline): KGHSH, LQKENI. V shed 5 bases and J 2 bases; nucleotides not matched to a gene: 9. This CDR3 contains 15 residues. The CDR3 DNA is TGTGCCAGCTCATTACTCCCCAGGGGGACCTACGAGCAGTACTTC. This translates into CASSLLPRGTYEQYF.

V usage is TRBV2 and J usage is TRBJ1-1; D call uncertain. Trimming shortened V by 6 bases and J by 1 base, and 9 bases separated the two germline ends. The CDR3 covers 13 residues. The germline gives CDR1 SNHLY, CDR2 FYNNEI. In DNA form, the CDR3 reads TGTGCCAGCAGCCCAGAAAGGAACACTGAAGCTTTCTTT. Translating gives CASSPERNTEAFF.

This sequence joins TRBV2 and TRBJ2-7, with 10 bases aligning to TRBD1. Germline V gene data show CDR1 as SNHLY and CDR2 as FYNNEI. The J segment lost 6 bases and the V segment lost 9 bases, leaving 8 bases of the junction unmatched. This CDR3 spans 13 amino acids. CDR3: CARSTGGSGEQYF. Written as DNA, the CDR3 is TGTGCCAGGTCGACAGGGGGCTCGGGCGAGCAGTACTTC.

The chain links TRBV6-5 to TRBJ2-7, with D maybe TRBD2 (5 bases). The V end was cut by 3 bases, the J end by 0 bases, with 12 bases between. Germline loops: CDR1 MNHEY, CDR2 SVGAGI. CDR3 length equals 15 residues. The CDR3 loop reads CASSYRRTSSYEQYF. CDR3 bases: TGTGCCAGCAGTTATCGGAGGACGAGCTCCTACGAGCAGTACTTC.

The genes are TRBV11-3 and TRBJ2-3, with TRBD1 matching 8 bases. The CDR3 length is 15 residues. The germline CDR1 and CDR2 sequences are SGHNT and YENEEA. With 1 base clipped from V and 4 bases from J, the junction kept 4 bases outside the gene matches. CDR3 in amino acids: CASSLGDRGADTQYF. As DNA, the CDR3 is TGTGCCAGCAGCTTAGGAGACAGGGGTGCAGATACGCAGTATTTT.

The chain employs TRBV19 and TRBJ1-5; 12 positions agree with TRBD1. V was clipped by 5 bases and J by 6 bases; unmatched bases: 8. Looked up from germline, CDR1 is LNHDA and CDR2 is SQIVND (reference sequence). The CDR3 length is 16 residues. The DNA of the CDR3 is TGTGCCAGTAGTTGGGGACAGGGGGCGCGTGGTCAGCCCCAGCATTTT. Translating it yields CASSWGQGARGQPQHF.

J is TRBJ1-2 and V is TRBV28; tentatively, D is TRBD1 (5 bases). The germline V and J ends were trimmed by 2 bases and 2 bases, with 9 bases remaining between them. CDR3 length: 14 residues. Germline V gene lookup returns CDR1 MDHEN and CDR2 SYDVKM. CDR3 protein: CASSLQGFNYGYTF. CDR3 nucleotide sequence: TGTGCCAGCAGTTTACAGGGCTTCAACTATGGCTACACCTTC.

This chain joins TRBV5-6 and TRBJ1-1; no clear D. Germline CDR1 is SGHDT and CDR2 is YYEEEE. Trimming stripped 4 bases from V and 3 bases from J, with 7 bases between. The CDR3 has 12 residues. The CDR3 sequence: CASSVSDTEAFF. The CDR3 DNA reads as TGTGCCAGCAGCGTCTCCGACACTGAAGCTTTCTTT.

The J gene is TRBJ1-2, the V gene TRBV29-1; D might be TRBD1 (5 bases). Looked up from germline, CDR1 is SQVTM and CDR2 is ANQGSEA. The CDR3 extends over 10 amino acids. V was cut by 6 bases and J by 7 bases, with 9 bases left in between. The CDR3 loop is CSVGGGGYTF. In DNA, the CDR3 is TGCAGCGTCGGGGGGGGTGGCTACACCTTC.

The chain recombines TRBV27 with TRBJ2-2; unclear D gene. From germline, CDR1 is MNHEY and CDR2 SMNVEV (reference sequence). V lost 5 bases and J lost 4, with 8 bases in between. This CDR3 region has 13 residues. The CDR3 spells CASSRVLTGELFF. The CDR3 DNA is TGTGCCAGCAGTCGGGTCCTCACCGGGGAGCTGTTTTTT.

J is TRBJ1-1 and V is TRBV27; TRBD1 is a possible D gene (6 bases). With 5 bases removed from V and 5 bases from J, the gap between germline ends came to 18 bases. Looked up from germline, CDR1 is MNHEY and CDR2 is SMNVEV (reference sequence). The CDR3 sequence is 15 residues long. CDR3 in DNA: TGTGCCAGCAGTCTGACGGGGGGCAGGGAAACTGAAGCTTTCTTT. This sequence encodes CASSLTGGRETEAFF.

DNA of the CDR3: TGTGCCAGCAGCGGCACTAGCGGGCCCTCCTACGAGCAGTACTTC. This encodes CASSGTSGPSYEQYF. The V gene is TRBV9, the J gene TRBJ2-7, with 9 positions matching TRBD2. Unmatched junction bases numbered 4, after V lost 3 bases and J lost 0 bases. The CDR3 contains 15 residues. Germline V gives CDR1 SGDLS, CDR2 YYNGEE.

The rearrangement links TRBV19 to TRBJ2-2; possible D gene TRBD2, 5 bases. The CDR3 covers 14 residues. Per the germline V gene, CDR1 is LNHDA and CDR2 is SQIVND (reference sequence). The V gene lost 7 bases and the J gene lost 0 bases, with 9 bases spanning the gap. CDR3 in amino acids: CASTSGTNTGELFF. CDR3 nucleotides: TGTGCCAGTACCTCGGGGACGAACACCGGGGAGCTGTTTTTT.

The chain combines TRBV2 with TRBJ1-1; D may be TRBD1 (5 bases). The V gene lost 7 bases and the J gene lost 4 bases, with 16 bases spanning the gap. The germline V gene encodes CDR1 SNHLY and CDR2 FYNNEI. The CDR3 covers 14 residues. The CDR3 DNA reads TGTGCCAGCAACGTGGCCAGGGTAGGCACTGAAGCTTTCTTT. It codes for CASNVARVGTEAFF.